Given below is one TCR beta chain in context. The target antigen is unknown. This sample stems from a study of Ad26.COV2.S vaccination and SARS-CoV-2 variants. Study summary: Once or twice, 56 days apart, Ad26.COV2.S was delivered intramuscularly. Study-wide points: Non-spike TCR breadth showed similarity between vaccine and placebo recipients.

This table comes from immunoSEQ multiplex PCR, and its TCRdb copy is limited to in-frame clones, with some not included. The sample lists hundreds of thousands of clones, around 92% seen once, with roughly 1.5% in the top ten. This CDR3 comprises 13 residues. Germline loops: CDR1 SGHTA, CDR2 FQGNSA. V was clipped by 5 bases and J by 15 bases, with 20 bases between them. Treatment here: approximately 18 received Ad26.COV2.S at low or high dose, single or two shots; 5 received placebo; per-sample allocation not given. Day 63 after the first injection of vaccine or placebo was the sampling time. An adult aged 18-55 years in Boston served as the donor. Vaccine was an Ad26 vector expressing Wuhan-strain SARS-CoV-2 spike.

J is TRBJ2-1 and V is TRBV7-2; D may match TRBD1 or TRBD2 (6 bases each). Source: peripheral blood, taken in a trial of Ad26.COV2.S vaccine versus placebo. The TCR originated in a person between 18 and 60 years old who received the Ad26.COV2.S COVID-19 vaccine or a placebo. The CDR3 protein is CASSEGGRRGGFF. CDR3 DNA: TGTGCCAGCAGCGAGGGGGGACGCCGCGGAGGGTTCTTC.